The sequence of this T cell receptor beta chain was determined in a study of cytomegalovirus exposure and HLA in healthy donors. Findings of the study overall: By a later analysis, the bulk of CMV-associated TCR beta chains appeared HLA-restricted.

Trimming left V 5 bases short and J 2 bases short, with 15 bases between. The CDR3 has 15 amino acids. Germline values: CDR1 SEHNR, CDR2 FQNEAQ (reference sequence). The PCR ran on 60 Vbeta and 13 Jbeta primers. The method was immunoSEQ multiplex PCR; TCRdb's version includes in-frame clones alone and lacks a portion of them. Among around 150,000 clones listed, around three quarters were seen once. Comment on this clone: Its antigen remains unidentified.

This sequence originates from a man aged 30 to 45 in good health and CMV-seronegative. V gene TRBV7-9 combines with J gene TRBJ1-1; D perhaps matches TRBD1 (6 bases). The sequencing sample was made of PBMCs. CDR3 residues: CASSDPTRGNTEAFF. The CDR3 DNA is TGTGCCAGCAGCGATCCTACCAGGGGCAACACTGAAGCTTTCTTT.